Shown below are 10 T cell receptor beta chains from a single sample sequenced in a study of regulatory T cells in long-lasting Graves disease. Described time point: newly diagnosed GD, antithyroid drugs for less than 3 months. PBMCs provided the RNA from which the TCR library was made. Library construction for TCR beta used iRepertoire HTBI primers and Arm-PCR of CDR3 regions. TCRdb recomputed calls from the multiplex PCR reads with MiXCR, one row per CDR3 protein. The sample holds roughly 500,000 distinct CDR3 sequences; around 13% are singletons and the top ten take approximately 17%. This sample was shared with a second study, whose subject was T cells in Graves' hyperthyroidism and ophthalmopathy.

This specimen was peripheral blood mononuclear cells (PBMCs), taken at new diagnosis, from a patient treated with antithyroid drugs. These receptors were taken from a woman aged 50 to 60 with Graves disease.

The V gene is TRBV6-7, the J gene TRBJ1-1; D unclear. TRBV6-7 is an open reading frame whose function is uncertain. The V end lost 10 bases, the J end lost 3 bases, and 15 bases lay between the germline ends. This CDR3 has 13 residues. The CDR3 sequence is CATLRVLDTEAFF. The CDR3 nucleotides read TGTGCCACCCTCCGGGTGTTGGACACTGAAGCTTTCTTT.

This clonotype was detected ten times or more. This chain joins TRBV3-1 and TRBJ1-1; D perhaps matches TRBD1 (5 bases). Trimming pared 0 bases from V and 10 bases from J, leaving 12 bases between. There are 13 residues in the CDR3. Germline V gene sequence: CDR1 LGHDT, CDR2 YNNKEL (reference sequence). CDR3 nucleotides: TGTGCCAGCAGCCAAGAGGGGGGAATCACAGCTTTCTTT. It specifies CASSQEGGITAFF.

The table lists this clonotype with a few counts. This chain links TRBV7-3 with TRBJ1-1; perhaps TRBD1 as D (5 bases). Looked up from germline, CDR1 is SGHTA and CDR2 is FQGTGA. The CDR3 is 14 residues long. Trimming shortened V by 5 bases and J by 7 bases, and 17 bases separated the two germline ends. The CDR3 DNA sequence: TGTGCCAGCAGCCTCAAAAGCGGGACCAGTGAAGCTTTCTTT. This sequence encodes CASSLKSGTSEAFF.

This clonotype was observed at least ten times. CDR3 coding DNA: TGTGCCAGCAACCCTAGCGGGAAGGGCACAGATACGCAGTATTTT. The encoded protein is CASNPSGKGTDTQYF. V usage is TRBV12-3 or TRBV12-4 and J usage is TRBJ2-3, with 9 bases fitting TRBD2. The CDR3 loop spans 15 amino acids. Trimming cost V 7 bases and J 1 base; bases outside gene matches: 6.

Ten or more counts support this clonotype. This chain joins TRBV18 and TRBJ2-7, with D possibly being TRBD2 (6 bases). CDR3 length: 15 residues. The germline V gene has CDR1 KGHSH and CDR2 LQKENI. Trimming took off 4 bases at V and 2 bases at J, with 15 bases between the two ends. Here the CDR3 DNA reads TGTGCCAGCTCACGTATAGCGGCGCTAGCCTACGAGCAGTACTTC. Protein sequence: CASSRIAALAYEQYF.

The chain uses TRBV5-5 and TRBJ2-5; 8 nucleotides line up with TRBD2. CDR3 length: 15 residues. The V and J ends lost 4 bases and 7 bases, in that order; junction bases with no gene match: 12. Germline CDR1 and CDR2: SGHKS and YYEKEE (reference sequence). The CDR3 loop reads CASSPSGGLVGTQYF. In nucleotides, the CDR3 is TGTGCCAGCAGCCCGTCCGGGGGACTAGTAGGGACCCAGTACTTC.

The chain recombines TRBV5-4 with TRBJ2-6; D call uncertain. The germline CDR1 and CDR2 sequences are SGHNT and YYREEE (reference sequence). The V and J ends lost 4 bases and 1 base respectively, with 12 bases between them. The CDR3 is 16 residues long. CDR3 sequence reads: CASSILQGSGANVLTF. DNA for the CDR3: TGTGCCAGCAGCATCCTACAAGGGTCTGGGGCCAACGTCCTGACTTTC.

The chain couples TRBV30 to TRBJ2-2; TRBD1 matches at 11 bases. The J segment lost 5 bases and the V segment lost 2 bases, leaving 7 bases of the junction unmatched. Germline CDR1 reads GTSNPN; CDR2 reads SVGIG (reference sequence). This CDR3 is built from 16 residues. The CDR3 reads CAWSSWTGGATGELFF. The CDR3 nucleotides are TGTGCCTGGAGTTCTTGGACAGGGGGCGCGACCGGGGAGCTGTTTTTT.

This clonotype showed up just a few times. The V call is TRBV6-5, the J call TRBJ2-5, with 7 bases identical to TRBD1. The germline CDR1 and CDR2 sequences are MNHEY and SVGAGI. Trimming cost V 8 bases and J 4 bases; bases outside gene matches: 7. The CDR3 is 13 residues long. This CDR3 is CASVTGDGETQYF. The CDR3 DNA sequence: TGTGCCAGCGTTACAGGGGATGGAGAGACCCAGTACTTC.

This clonotype appeared many times. The rearrangement joins TRBV6-1 to TRBJ1-2; the D gene is possibly TRBD1 (5 bases). Trimming stripped 10 bases from V and 4 bases from J, with 25 bases between. CDR3 length: 16 residues. CDR1 is MNHNS, CDR2 SASEGT, per germline. This CDR3 is CATPEVGGYPGYGYTF. Here the CDR3 DNA reads TGTGCCACTCCGGAGGTCGGGGGATACCCGGGCTATGGCTACACCTTC.